This TCR beta chain comes out of a study of shared clonotypes between healthy human individuals. With regard to this clone: No antigen is known for it.

TCRdb's table, derived via immunoSEQ multiplex PCR, lists solely in-frame clones and lacks some. The sample comprises 450,000 or so clones, around 77% of which are singletons, and more than 10% rests with the top ten. V lost 7 bases to trimming and J lost 4 bases; unmatched junction nucleotides: 13. CDR3 length: 15 residues. Germline V lookup: CDR1 MDHEN, CDR2 SYDVKM. The healthy adult donors were HIV-negative and reported no recent acute infections or vaccinations. Study findings and constraints: Sampling covered blood only; tissue repertoires likely differ.

This TCR came from a woman aged 40 to 49 in good health. Some clones in this sample may be carry-over from other donors' samples. The V gene is TRBV28, the J gene TRBJ2-7; 7 bases agree with TRBD2. The sample consisted of PBMCs. The CDR3 sequence is CASNPGGTTPYEQYF. CDR3 coding DNA: TGTGCCAGCAACCCAGGCGGGACTACACCTTACGAGCAGTACTTC.